This T cell receptor beta chain came from a study of OX40 agonist ivuxolimab in advanced cancers. The overall study: Eligibility rules accepted prior anti-PD-1, anti-PD-L1 or anti-CTLA-4 therapy, and 40% had some.

Profiling relied on immunoSEQ multiplex PCR, and the TCRdb table lists in-frame clones only, not all of them. The sample consists of 75,000 to 100,000 clones, roughly four fifths of them appearing once. The CDR3 length is 16 residues. Germline V gene data show CDR1 as SGHTA and CDR2 as FQGNSA. The ends lost 5 bases at V and 1 base at J; junction bases unmatched: 5. The receptor was derived from an adult with an advanced solid tumor such as melanoma, head and neck, liver or kidney cancer. The chain carries TRBV7-2 and TRBJ2-2; 9 bases align to TRBD2. The material was CD4+ or CD8+ T cells sorted from blood, obtained in a trial of the OX40 agonist ivuxolimab. This chain's CDR3 is CASSLSGGRNTGELFF. In nucleotides, the CDR3 is TGTGCCAGCAGCCTTAGCGGGGGCCGGAACACCGGGGAGCTGTTTTTT.